What follows are 24 T cell receptor beta chains derived from one specimen sequenced in a study of blood T cells in healthy people across ages (dated by TCRdb to between 2015 and 2017). Receptor libraries were prepared by 5' RACE. The instrument was an Illumina HiSeq 2500. A second PCR of roughly 7 to 12 cycles was performed with a sample-barcoded 5' primer and a J-beta primer mix. TCRdb reprocessing: public reads trimmed at Q25 with fastp, clones called with MiXCR, in-frame beta chains kept. CDR3 protein sequences are deduplicated, and each keeps its most common genes and DNA. In this sample the table shows about 590,000 distinct CDR3 sequences, around 31% of which occur a single time. 15% to 18% of the sample is taken by the ten largest. Sequencing used blood. The receptors were gathered from a woman older than 75 in good health.

V and J are TRBV28 and TRBJ1-5; weak D call: TRBD1 (6 bases). Germline CDR1 and CDR2: MDHEN and SYDVKM. The CDR3 consists of 16 residues. The ends were cut back, 6 bases at V and 3 bases at J, with 18 bases in the middle. In DNA, the CDR3 is TGTGCCAGCAGCCCGAGGGGGACCAGGCACAATCAGCCCCAGCATTTT. Its protein product is CASSPRGTRHNQPQHF.

This clonotype was detected ten times or more. A much larger clone lies a single base off, so this may be a read error. The chain couples TRBV7-2 to TRBJ2-1; weak D call: TRBD1 (6 bases). In germline, CDR1 is SGHTA, CDR2 FQGNSA. V was clipped by 4 bases and J by 8 bases, with 18 bases between them. The CDR3 is 15 amino acids. The CDR3 region is CASSSGQIGSHEQFF. The CDR3 coding sequence is TGTGCCAGCAGCTCCGGACAGATAGGGAGCCATGAGCAGTTCTTC.

This clonotype occurred many times. V usage is TRBV9 and J usage is TRBJ2-5; no definite D call. The germline gives CDR1 SGDLS, CDR2 YYNGEE. V lost 2 bases, J lost 1 base, and 15 bases lay in between. The length of the CDR3 is 16 residues. This CDR3 reads CASSVGGSTFQETQYF. In DNA form, the CDR3 reads TGTGCCAGCAGCGTCGGTGGCAGCACCTTCCAAGAGACCCAGTACTTC.

This sequence joins TRBV20-1 and TRBJ1-6, with D perhaps matching TRBD1 (5 bases). Germline V gene data show CDR1 as DFQATT and CDR2 as SNEGSKA (reference sequence). The CDR3 contains 13 residues. The germline V and J ends were trimmed by 1 base and 8 bases, with 9 bases remaining between them. Written as DNA, the CDR3 is TGCAGTGCTAGAGTTGGGGCAGATTCACCCCTCCACTTT. Protein sequence: CSARVGADSPLHF.

This chain uses TRBV5-1 with TRBJ1-1; D not resolved. Trimming cost V 4 bases and J 0 bases, with 13 bases left between them. The germline V gene encodes CDR1 SGHRS and CDR2 YFSETQ. This CDR3 has 15 residues. The chain's CDR3 is CASSPHTTMNTEAFF. The CDR3 region has the DNA TGCGCCAGCAGCCCCCATACTACCATGAACACTGAAGCTTTCTTT. The complete variable domain, with remaining parts taken from reference TRBV5-1 and TRBJ1-1, reads KAGVTQTPRYLIKTRGQQVTLSCSPISGHRSVSWYQQTPGQGLQFLFEYFSETQRNKGNFPGRFSGRQFSNSRSEMNVSTLELGDSALYLCASSPHTTMNTEAFFGQGTRLTVV.

About this clonotype: A much larger clone sits a single nucleotide away, making a read error possible. The chain employs TRBV3-1 and TRBJ2-7; tentatively, D is TRBD1 or TRBD2 (5 bases each). The closer fit of TRBJ2-5 to the DNA end suggests the J call may be wrong. This CDR3 is 13 amino acids long. Germline CDR1 is LGHDT and CDR2 is YNNKEL (reference sequence). The CDR3: CTSSPTRDGTQYF. In DNA form, the CDR3 reads TGTACCAGCAGCCCTACAAGGGACGGGACCCAGTACTTC.

About this clonotype itself: Just one base apart from a much larger clone, this may be a read error. The CDR3 loop is CSARKQRANYGHTF. The DNA for the CDR3 is TGCAGTGCTAGAAAACAGAGAGCTAACTATGGCCACACCTTC. The rearrangement links TRBV20-1 to TRBJ1-2, with D unresolved. The germline V gene has CDR1 DFQATT and CDR2 SNEGSKA (reference sequence). This CDR3 has 14 residues.

This clonotype has more than one count but fewer than ten. The rearrangement links TRBV30 to TRBJ1-1; D not certain. V was shortened by 0 bases and J by 1 base, with 12 bases between the two germline ends. The CDR3 consists of 15 residues. CDR1 and CDR2 from the germline V gene are GTSNPN and SVGIG (reference sequence). CDR3 nucleotide sequence: TGTGCCTGGAGTGTGGGTGCGGCAGGGAACACTGAAGCTTTCTTT. This encodes CAWSVGAAGNTEAFF.

This clonotype was detected ten times or more. The V and J genes are TRBV6-2 or TRBV6-3 and TRBJ1-4; D is unclear. Germline values: CDR1 MNHEY, CDR2 SVGEGT. The CDR3 runs 14 residues. V was clipped by 4 bases and J by 0 bases, with 6 bases between them. The CDR3 nucleotides are TGTGCCAGCAGTTTCACCGCAACTAATGAAAAACTGTTTTTT. As protein: CASSFTATNEKLFF.

This clonotype was detected once. The chain carries TRBV15 and TRBJ2-7; D is ambiguous. There are 13 residues in the CDR3. Germline V gives CDR1 LNHNV, CDR2 YYDKDF (reference sequence). V was clipped by 3 bases and J by 3 bases, with 9 bases between them. The CDR3 sequence: CATSRGRCYEQYF. The DNA of the CDR3 is TGTGCCACCAGCAGGGGAAGGTGCTACGAGCAGTACTTC.

This clonotype was observed a handful of times. A much larger clonotype is one base distant, so this may be a read error. The chain carries TRBV20-1 and TRBJ2-7; D is unresolved. Germline loops: CDR1 DFQATT, CDR2 SNEGSKA (reference sequence). This CDR3 spans 14 amino acids. Here the CDR3 DNA reads TGCAGCGCCGCAGTATCTGGGAACTACAATGAGCAGTACTTC. Encoded protein: CSAAVSGNYNEQYF.

About this clonotype itself: This may arise from a read error, as a much more abundant clone is one base away. V gene TRBV6-5 combines with J gene TRBJ2-7, with a weak D call TRBD2 (5 bases). The V end was cut by 3 bases, the J end by 6 bases, with 18 bases between. This CDR3 has 15 amino acids. CDR1 is MNHEY, CDR2 SVGAGI, per germline. The CDR3 coding sequence is TGTGCCAGCAGTTATAGTGGCAGGAGGTGGTTCGAGCAGTACTTC. This encodes CASSYSGRRWFEQYF.

This clonotype was counted ten times or more. This chain connects TRBV20-1 to TRBJ2-7; TRBD1 might be the D (5 bases). There are 13 residues in the CDR3. The V end lost 4 bases, the J end lost 7 bases, and 17 bases lay between the germline ends. Germline CDR1 reads DFQATT; CDR2 reads SNEGSKA (reference sequence). This CDR3 reads CSATGHPMMEQYF. CDR3 DNA sequence: TGCAGTGCTACAGGACATCCCATGATGGAGCAGTACTTC.

This chain connects TRBV20-1 to TRBJ2-1; 10 bases map to TRBD2. The CDR3 sequence is 16 residues long. V lost 0 bases and J lost 5; bases outside the gene matches: 7. The V gene's germline CDR1 is DFQATT and CDR2 SNEGSKA (reference sequence). As DNA, the CDR3 is TGCAGTGCTAGAGATCTTCTAGCGGGGGCCGACAATGAGCAGTTCTTC. This codes for CSARDLLAGADNEQFF.

This clonotype was seen ten or more times. The gene calls are TRBV29-1 and TRBJ2-6; 8 bases are shared with TRBD2. V shed 4 bases and J 7 bases; nucleotides not matched to a gene: 9. CDR1 and CDR2 from the germline V gene are SQVTM and ANQGSEA. The CDR3 covers 15 residues. Written as DNA, the CDR3 is TGCAGCGTTGCACAAGACGGGGGGGTAGCCAACGTCCTGACTTTC. This codes for CSVAQDGGVANVLTF.

Many counts were recorded for this clonotype. This chain links TRBV9 with TRBJ2-3, with D perhaps TRBD1 or TRBD2 (6 bases each). V dropped 2 bases and J dropped 5 bases, with 12 bases sitting between them. The CDR3 extends over 14 amino acids. Germline V CDR1 and CDR2: SGDLS, YYNGEE. This CDR3 is CASSVTGGGDTQYF. The CDR3 region has the DNA TGTGCCAGCAGCGTGACAGGAGGGGGAGATACGCAGTATTTT.

V and J are TRBV5-1 and TRBJ2-5; D may be TRBD1 or TRBD2 (5 bases each). The germline V gene has CDR1 SGHRS and CDR2 YFSETQ. Trimming removed 5 bases at V and 5 bases at J, with 16 bases between. The CDR3 extends over 14 amino acids. The CDR3 nucleotides are TGCGCCAGCAGTTCGGGTGAGGGGCTGGAGACCCAGTACTTC. This encodes CASSSGEGLETQYF. Full variable domain (missing parts from reference TRBV5-1 and TRBJ2-5): KAGVTQTPRYLIKTRGQQVTLSCSPISGHRSVSWYQQTPGQGLQFLFEYFSETQRNKGNFPGRFSGRQFSNSRSEMNVSTLELGDSALYLCASSSGEGLETQYFGPGTRLLVL.

At least ten counts were recorded for this clonotype. The V gene is TRBV6-6, the J gene TRBJ2-5, with a tentative D call TRBD1 (5 bases). The CDR3 has 14 residues. The germline V gene encodes CDR1 MNHNY and CDR2 SVGAGI (reference sequence). Trimming took 7 bases from V and 1 from J, leaving 13 bases between them. The CDR3 DNA is TGTGCCAGCAAAACAGGCCCCCTCCAAGAGACCCAGTACTTC. Residues: CASKTGPLQETQYF.

Regarding this clonotype: A much larger clone differs by one base, so this may be a read error. This chain joins TRBV6-2 or TRBV6-3 and TRBJ2-7, with D tentatively TRBD1 or TRBD2 (5 bases each). The CDR3 runs 13 residues. From germline, CDR1 is MNHEY and CDR2 SVGEGT. With 5 bases removed from V and 3 bases from J, the gap between germline ends came to 11 bases. The DNA for the CDR3 is TGTGCCAGCAGTCCCAGGGACGGCTACGAGCAGTACTTC. Protein: CASSPRDGYEQYF.

The chain has TRBV7-9 and TRBJ1-1, with D perhaps TRBD1 (5 bases). CDR3 length equals 11 residues. Germline V gene lookup returns CDR1 SEHNR and CDR2 FQNEAQ (reference sequence). Between the trimmed V and J ends, which lost 4 bases and 11 bases, there was a span of 11 bases. CDR3 loop: CASSSGTKAFF. As DNA, the CDR3 is TGTGCCAGCAGCTCCGGGACGAAGGCTTTCTTT.

This clonotype was picked up many times. V is TRBV7-6 and J is TRBJ1-5; D is perhaps TRBD1 (6 bases). Trimming left V 4 bases short and J 1 base short, with 14 bases between. Germline assignment: CDR1 SGHVS and CDR2 FNYEAQ. The CDR3 is 16 residues long. This CDR3 reads CASSYGTPESNQPQHF. CDR3 in DNA: TGTGCCAGCAGCTACGGGACACCCGAAAGCAATCAGCCCCAGCATTTT.

This clonotype came up a few times. The CDR3 DNA follows: TGTGCCAGCAGCCAAGATCGGTCGGGCGCGAACACCGGGGAGCTGTTTTTT. The encoded protein is CASSQDRSGANTGELFF. This rearrangement joins TRBV4-2 to TRBJ2-2; D is unresolved. The V gene's germline CDR1 is LGHNA and CDR2 YNFKEQ. Trimming took 0 bases from V and 0 from J, leaving 11 bases between them. The CDR3 is 17 residues long.

The chain couples TRBV6-2 or TRBV6-3 to TRBJ2-2, with TRBD1 matching over 7 bases. The junction had 5 bases not matched to a gene; V was cut back by 7 bases and J by 3 bases. Germline V CDR1 and CDR2: MNHEY, SVGEGT. The length of the CDR3 is 14 residues. The CDR3 sequence is CASIYRGDTGELFF. CDR3 nucleotide sequence: TGTGCCAGCATATACAGGGGAGACACCGGGGAGCTGTTTTTT.

This clonotype was found a few times. This may come from a read error, since a much larger clone is one base off. The chain joins TRBV11-2 to TRBJ2-5, with a weak D call TRBD1 (7 bases). V was trimmed by 3 bases and J by 11 bases, leaving 22 bases between them. This CDR3 comprises 15 residues. CDR1 and CDR2 from the germline V gene are SGHAT and FQNNGV. CDR3 sequence reads: CASSFRGERFNEQYF. In nucleotides, the CDR3 is TGTGCCAGCAGCTTCAGGGGGGAGAGGTTCAATGAGCAGTACTTC.